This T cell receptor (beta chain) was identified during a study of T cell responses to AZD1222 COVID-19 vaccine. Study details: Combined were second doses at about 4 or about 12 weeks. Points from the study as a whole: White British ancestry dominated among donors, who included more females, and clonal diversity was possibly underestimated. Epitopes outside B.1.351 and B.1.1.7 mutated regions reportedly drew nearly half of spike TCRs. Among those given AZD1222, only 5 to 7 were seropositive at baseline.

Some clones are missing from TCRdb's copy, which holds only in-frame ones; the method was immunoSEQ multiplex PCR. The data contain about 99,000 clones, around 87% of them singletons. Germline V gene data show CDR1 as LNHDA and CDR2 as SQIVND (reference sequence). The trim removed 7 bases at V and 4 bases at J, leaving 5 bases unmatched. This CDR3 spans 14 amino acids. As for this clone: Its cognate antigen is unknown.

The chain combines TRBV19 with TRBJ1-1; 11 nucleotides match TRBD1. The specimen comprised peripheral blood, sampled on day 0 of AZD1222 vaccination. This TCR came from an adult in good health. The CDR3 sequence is CASKSGTGGTEAFF. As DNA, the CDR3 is TGTGCCAGTAAATCCGGGACAGGGGGCACTGAAGCTTTCTTT.